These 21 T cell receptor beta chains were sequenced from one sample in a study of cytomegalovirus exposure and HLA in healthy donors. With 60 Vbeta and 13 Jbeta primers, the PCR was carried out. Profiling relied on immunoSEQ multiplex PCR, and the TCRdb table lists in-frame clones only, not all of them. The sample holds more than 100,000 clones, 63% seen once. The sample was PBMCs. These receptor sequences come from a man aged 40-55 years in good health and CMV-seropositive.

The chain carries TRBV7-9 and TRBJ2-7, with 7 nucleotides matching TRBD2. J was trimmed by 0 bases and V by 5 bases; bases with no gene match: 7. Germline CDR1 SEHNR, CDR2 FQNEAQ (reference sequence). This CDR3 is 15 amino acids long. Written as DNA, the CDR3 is TGTGCCAGCAGCCGCAGCGGGACGACCTCCTACGAGCAGTACTTC. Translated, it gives CASSRSGTTSYEQYF.

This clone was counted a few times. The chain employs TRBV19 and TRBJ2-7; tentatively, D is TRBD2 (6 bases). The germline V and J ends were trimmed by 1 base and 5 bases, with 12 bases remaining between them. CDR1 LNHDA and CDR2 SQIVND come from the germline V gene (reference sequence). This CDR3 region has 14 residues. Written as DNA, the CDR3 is TGTGCCAGTAGTATAGCAGGAGGGGCCGACGAGCAGTACTTC. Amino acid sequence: CASSIAGGADEQYF.

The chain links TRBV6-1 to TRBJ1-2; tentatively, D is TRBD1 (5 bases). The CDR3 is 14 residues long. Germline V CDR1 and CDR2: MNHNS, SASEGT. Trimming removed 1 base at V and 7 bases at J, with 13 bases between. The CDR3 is CASSEVDSAGGYTF. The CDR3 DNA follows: TGTGCCAGCAGTGAAGTCGACAGTGCAGGTGGCTACACCTTC.

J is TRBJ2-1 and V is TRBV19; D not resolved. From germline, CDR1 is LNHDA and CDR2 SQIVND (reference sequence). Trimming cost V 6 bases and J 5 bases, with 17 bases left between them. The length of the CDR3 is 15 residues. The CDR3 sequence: CASRTSPVLNNEQFF. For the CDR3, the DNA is TGTGCCAGTAGGACTTCGCCCGTCCTCAACAATGAGCAGTTCTTC.

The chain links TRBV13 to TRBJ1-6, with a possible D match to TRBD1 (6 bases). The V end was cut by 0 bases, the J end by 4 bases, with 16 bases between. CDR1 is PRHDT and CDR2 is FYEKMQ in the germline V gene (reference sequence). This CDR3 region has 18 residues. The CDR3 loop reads CASSLGRGGRGYNSPLHF. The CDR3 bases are TGTGCCAGCAGCTTAGGCCGGGGGGGAAGGGGGTATAATTCACCCCTCCACTTT.

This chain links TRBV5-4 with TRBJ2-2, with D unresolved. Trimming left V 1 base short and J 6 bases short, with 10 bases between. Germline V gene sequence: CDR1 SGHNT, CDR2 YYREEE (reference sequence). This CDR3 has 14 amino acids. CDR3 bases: TGTGCCAGCAGCTTGACACCCCTCTCCGGGGAGCTGTTTTTT. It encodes CASSLTPLSGELFF.

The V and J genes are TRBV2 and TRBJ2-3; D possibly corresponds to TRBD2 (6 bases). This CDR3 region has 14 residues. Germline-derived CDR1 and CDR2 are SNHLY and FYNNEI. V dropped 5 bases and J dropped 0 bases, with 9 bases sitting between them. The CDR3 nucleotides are TGTGCCAGCAGTCCCGGGACTAGCACAGATACGCAGTATTTT. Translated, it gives CASSPGTSTDTQYF. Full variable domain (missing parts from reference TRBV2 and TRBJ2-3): EPEVTQTPSHQVTQMGQEVILRCVPISNHLYFYWYRQILGQKVEFLVSFYNNEISEKSEIFDDQFSVERPDGSNFTLKIRSTKLEDSAMYFCASSPGTSTDTQYFGPGTRLTVL.

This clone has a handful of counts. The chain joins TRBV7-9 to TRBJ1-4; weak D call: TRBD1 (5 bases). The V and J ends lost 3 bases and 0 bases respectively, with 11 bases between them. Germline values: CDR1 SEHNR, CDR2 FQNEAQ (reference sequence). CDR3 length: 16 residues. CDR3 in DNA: TGTGCCAGCAGCTTGCGACAGATTGCAACTAATGAAAAACTGTTTTTT. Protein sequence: CASSLRQIATNEKLFF.

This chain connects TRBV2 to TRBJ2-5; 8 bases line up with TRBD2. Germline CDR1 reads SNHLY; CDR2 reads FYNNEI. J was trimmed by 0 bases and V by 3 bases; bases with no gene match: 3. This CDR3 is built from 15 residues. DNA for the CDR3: TGTGCCAGCAGTGAGCCGGGAGGGTACCAAGAGACCCAGTACTTC. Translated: CASSEPGGYQETQYF.

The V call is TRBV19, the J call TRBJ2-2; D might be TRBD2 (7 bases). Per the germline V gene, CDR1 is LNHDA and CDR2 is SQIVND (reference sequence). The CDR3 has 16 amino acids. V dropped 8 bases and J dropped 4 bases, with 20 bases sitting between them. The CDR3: CASLEGEGGSTGELFF. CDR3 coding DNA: TGTGCCAGTCTGGAGGGGGAGGGGGGCTCCACCGGGGAGCTGTTTTTT.

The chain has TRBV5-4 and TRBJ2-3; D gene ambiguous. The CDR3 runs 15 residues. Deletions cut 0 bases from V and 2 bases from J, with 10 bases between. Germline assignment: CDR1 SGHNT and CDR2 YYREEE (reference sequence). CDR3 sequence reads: CASSLGLTLTDTQYF. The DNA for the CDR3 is TGTGCCAGCAGCTTGGGCCTAACCCTCACAGATACGCAGTATTTT. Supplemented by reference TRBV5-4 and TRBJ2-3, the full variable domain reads ETGVTQSPTHLIKTRGQQVTLRCSSQSGHNTVSWYQQALGQGPQFIFQYYREEENGRGNFPPRFSGLQFPNYSSELNVNALELDDSALYLCASSLGLTLTDTQYFGPGTRLTVL.

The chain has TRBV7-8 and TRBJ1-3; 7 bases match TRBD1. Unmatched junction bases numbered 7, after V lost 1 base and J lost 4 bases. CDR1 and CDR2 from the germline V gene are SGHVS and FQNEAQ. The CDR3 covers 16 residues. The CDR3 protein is CASSLGTGARGNTIYF. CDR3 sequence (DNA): TGTGCCAGCAGCTTAGGCACAGGGGCGCGAGGAAACACCATATATTTT. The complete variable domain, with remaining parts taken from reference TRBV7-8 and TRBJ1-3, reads GAGVSQSPRYKVAKRGQDVALRCDPISGHVSLFWYQQALGQGPEFLTYFQNEAQLDKSGLPSDRFFAERPEGSVSTLKIQRTQQEDSAVYLCASSLGTGARGNTIYFGEGSWLTVV.

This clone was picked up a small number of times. DNA of the CDR3: TGTGCCAGCAGCGCGCAGGATGGATACGAGCAGTACTTC. It specifies CASSAQDGYEQYF. The chain joins TRBV9 to TRBJ2-7; unclear D gene. CDR3 size: 13 residues. Per the germline V gene, CDR1 is SGDLS and CDR2 is YYNGEE. Trimming stripped 3 bases from V and 4 bases from J, with 11 bases between.

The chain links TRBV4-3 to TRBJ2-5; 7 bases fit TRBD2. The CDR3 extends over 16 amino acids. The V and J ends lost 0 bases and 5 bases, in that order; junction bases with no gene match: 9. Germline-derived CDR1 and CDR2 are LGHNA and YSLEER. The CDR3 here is CASSQDGREGWETQYF. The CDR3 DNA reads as TGCGCCAGCAGCCAAGACGGAAGGGAGGGCTGGGAGACCCAGTACTTC.

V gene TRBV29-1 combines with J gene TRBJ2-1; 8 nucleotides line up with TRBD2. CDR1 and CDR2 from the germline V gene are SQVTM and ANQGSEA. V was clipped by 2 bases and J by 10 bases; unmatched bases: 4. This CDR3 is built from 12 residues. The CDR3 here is CSVETSGYEQFF. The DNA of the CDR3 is TGCAGCGTTGAAACTAGCGGCTACGAGCAGTTCTTC.

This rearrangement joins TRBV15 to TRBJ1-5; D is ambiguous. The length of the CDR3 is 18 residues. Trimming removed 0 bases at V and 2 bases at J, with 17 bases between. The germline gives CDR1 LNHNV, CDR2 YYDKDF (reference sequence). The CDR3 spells CATSRDGEEGLGNQPQHF. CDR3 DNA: TGTGCCACCAGCAGAGATGGGGAGGAGGGTCTAGGCAATCAGCCCCAGCATTTT. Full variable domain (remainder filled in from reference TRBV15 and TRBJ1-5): DAMVIQNPRYQVTQFGKPVTLSCSQTLNHNVMYWYQQKSSQAPKLLFHYYDKDFNNEADTPDNFQSRRPNTSFCFLDIRSPGLGDTAMYLCATSRDGEEGLGNQPQHFGDGTRLSIL.

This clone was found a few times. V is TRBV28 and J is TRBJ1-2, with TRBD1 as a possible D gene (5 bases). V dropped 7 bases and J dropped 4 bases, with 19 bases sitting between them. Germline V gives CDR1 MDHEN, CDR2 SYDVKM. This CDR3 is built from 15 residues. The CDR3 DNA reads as TGTGCCAGCAACCGCCCTGGGGGAGGCGCCTATGGCTACACCTTC. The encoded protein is CASNRPGGGAYGYTF.

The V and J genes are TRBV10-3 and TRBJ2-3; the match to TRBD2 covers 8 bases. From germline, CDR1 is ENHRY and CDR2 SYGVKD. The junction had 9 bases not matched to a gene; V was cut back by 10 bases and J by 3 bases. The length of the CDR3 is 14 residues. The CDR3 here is CATTTGGATDTQYF. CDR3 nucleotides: TGTGCCACCACTACGGGGGGGGCTACAGATACGCAGTATTTT.

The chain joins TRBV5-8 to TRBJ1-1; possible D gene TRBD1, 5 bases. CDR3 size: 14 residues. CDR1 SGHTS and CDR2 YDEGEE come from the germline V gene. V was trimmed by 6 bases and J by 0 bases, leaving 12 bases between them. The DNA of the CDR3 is TGTGCCAGCAAAAGGGGCTTGTTGAACACTGAAGCTTTCTTT. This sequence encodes CASKRGLLNTEAFF.

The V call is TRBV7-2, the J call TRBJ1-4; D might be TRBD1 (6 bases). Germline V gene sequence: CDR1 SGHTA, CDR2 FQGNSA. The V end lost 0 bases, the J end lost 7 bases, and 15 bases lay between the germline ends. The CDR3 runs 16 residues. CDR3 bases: TGTGCCAGCAGCTTAGCGGGGCAGGGGTGGGGTGAAAAACTGTTTTTT. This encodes CASSLAGQGWGEKLFF.

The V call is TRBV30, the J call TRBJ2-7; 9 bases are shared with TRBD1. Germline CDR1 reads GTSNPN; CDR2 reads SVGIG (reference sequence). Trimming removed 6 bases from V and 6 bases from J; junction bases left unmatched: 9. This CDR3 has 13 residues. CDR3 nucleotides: TGTGCCTGTCCAGGGACAGGGAACTTCGAGCAGTACTTC. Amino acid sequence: CACPGTGNFEQYF.